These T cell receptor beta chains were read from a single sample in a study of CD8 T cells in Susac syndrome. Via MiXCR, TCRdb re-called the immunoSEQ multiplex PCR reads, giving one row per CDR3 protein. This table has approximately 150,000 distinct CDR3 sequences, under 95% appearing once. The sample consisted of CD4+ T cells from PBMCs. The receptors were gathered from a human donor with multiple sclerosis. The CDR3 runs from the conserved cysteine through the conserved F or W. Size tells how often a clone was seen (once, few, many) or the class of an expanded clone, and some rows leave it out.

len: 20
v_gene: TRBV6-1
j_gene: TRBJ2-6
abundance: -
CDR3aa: CASSPNPRSHTSSGANVLTF

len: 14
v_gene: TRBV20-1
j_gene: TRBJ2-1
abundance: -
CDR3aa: CSARVGGNYNEQFF

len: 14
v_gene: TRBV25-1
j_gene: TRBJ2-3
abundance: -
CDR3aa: CASSESRGRGTQYF

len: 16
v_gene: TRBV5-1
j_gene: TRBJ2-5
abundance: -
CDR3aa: CASSRETGGPEETQYF

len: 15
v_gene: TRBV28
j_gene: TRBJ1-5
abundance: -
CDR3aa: CASRTTKWGNQPQHF

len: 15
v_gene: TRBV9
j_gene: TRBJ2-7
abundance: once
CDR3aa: CASSVEATVSYEQYF

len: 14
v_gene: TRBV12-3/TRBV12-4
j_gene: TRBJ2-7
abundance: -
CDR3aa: CASSLRGGPYEQYF

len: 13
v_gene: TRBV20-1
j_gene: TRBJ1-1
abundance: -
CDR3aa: CSAREGGPTEAFF

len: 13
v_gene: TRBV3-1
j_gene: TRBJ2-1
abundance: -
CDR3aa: CASSQVLDNEQFF

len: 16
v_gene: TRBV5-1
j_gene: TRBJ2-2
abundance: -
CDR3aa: CASSKRTGGNTGELFF